The clone carrying this T cell receptor beta chain was recorded at least ten times. Antigen specificity is unknown. The data derive from a study of T cell repertoires in cytomegalovirus infection. Study-wide context: Alongside well-studied HLA-B-restricted CMV epitopes, recently identified HLA-C-restricted CMV epitopes were also used. Indicated by public TCR beta signatures were CMV infection and matching HLA type.

General study findings and limits: HLA-C-restricted CMV clonotypes gave the most frequent clonotype in two of eight donors. Cumulated frequencies of public TCR beta families served to identify carriers of CMV plus the relevant HLA.

Germline V lookup: CDR1 SGHTA, CDR2 FQGNSA. Trimming shortened V by 5 bases and J by 0 bases, and 8 bases separated the two germline ends. The CDR3 runs to 14 residues. TCRdb re-derived calls from the reads in MiXCR, one entry per CDR3 protein. The sample consists of around 570,000 distinct CDR3 sequences, around 40% of them appearing once. Sequenced material: cultured PBMCs, taken from culture after CMV antigen stimulation. The chain employs TRBV7-2 and TRBJ2-1; perhaps TRBD1 as D (6 bases). This clonotype was obtained from a human donor in good health (CMV status not recorded). Some clones in this sample may be carry-over from other donors' samples. The CDR3 region has the DNA TGTGCCAGCAGCCCACAGGGCTCCTACAATGAGCAGTTCTTC. Residues: CASSPQGSYNEQFF.